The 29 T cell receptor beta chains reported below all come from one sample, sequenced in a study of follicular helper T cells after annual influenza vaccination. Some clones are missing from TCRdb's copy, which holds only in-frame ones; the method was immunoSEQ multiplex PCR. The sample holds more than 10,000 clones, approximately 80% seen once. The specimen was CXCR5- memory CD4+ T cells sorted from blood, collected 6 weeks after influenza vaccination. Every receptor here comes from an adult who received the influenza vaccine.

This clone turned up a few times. The CDR3 DNA reads as TGTGCCAGCTCACCCCTCCTGGGGAGTGTTCCAGACGAGCAGTACTTC. This gives the protein CASSPLLGSVPDEQYF. This sequence joins TRBV18 and TRBJ2-7; perhaps TRBD2 as D (5 bases). Germline CDR1 KGHSH, CDR2 LQKENI. V lost 3 bases and J lost 5, with 20 bases in between. The CDR3 runs 16 residues.

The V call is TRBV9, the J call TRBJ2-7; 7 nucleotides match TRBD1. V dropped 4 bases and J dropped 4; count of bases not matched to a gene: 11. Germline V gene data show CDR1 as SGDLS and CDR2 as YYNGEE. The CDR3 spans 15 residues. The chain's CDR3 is CASSSRPGTDYEQYF. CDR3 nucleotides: TGTGCCAGCAGCTCTAGACCCGGGACAGATTACGAGCAGTACTTC.

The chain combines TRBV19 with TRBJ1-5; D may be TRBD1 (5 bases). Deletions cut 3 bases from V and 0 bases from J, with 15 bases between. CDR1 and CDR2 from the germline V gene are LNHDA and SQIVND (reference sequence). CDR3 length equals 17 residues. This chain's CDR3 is CASSMHADKYSNQPQHF. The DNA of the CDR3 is TGTGCCAGTAGTATGCACGCGGACAAATATAGCAATCAGCCCCAGCATTTT.

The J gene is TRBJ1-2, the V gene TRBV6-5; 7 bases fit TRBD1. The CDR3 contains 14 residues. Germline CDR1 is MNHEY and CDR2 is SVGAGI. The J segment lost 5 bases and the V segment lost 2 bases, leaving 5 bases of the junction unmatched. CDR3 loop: CASSYRGLRYGYTF. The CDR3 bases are TGTGCCAGCAGTTACAGGGGGCTTCGGTATGGCTACACCTTC.

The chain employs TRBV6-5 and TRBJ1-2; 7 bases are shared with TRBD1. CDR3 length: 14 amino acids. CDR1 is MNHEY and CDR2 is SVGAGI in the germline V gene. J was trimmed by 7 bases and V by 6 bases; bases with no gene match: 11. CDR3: CASRGQAVRSGYTF. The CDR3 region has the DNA TGTGCCAGCAGAGGACAGGCGGTAAGAAGTGGCTACACCTTC.

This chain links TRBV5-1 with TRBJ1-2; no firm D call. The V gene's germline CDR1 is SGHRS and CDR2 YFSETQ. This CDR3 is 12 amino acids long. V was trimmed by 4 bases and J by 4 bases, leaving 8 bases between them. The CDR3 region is CASSPSSYGYTF. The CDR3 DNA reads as TGCGCCAGCAGCCCCTCGAGCTATGGCTACACCTTC.

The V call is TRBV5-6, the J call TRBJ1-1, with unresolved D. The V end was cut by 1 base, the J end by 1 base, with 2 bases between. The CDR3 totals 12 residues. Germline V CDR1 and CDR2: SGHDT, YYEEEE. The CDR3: CASSLRNTEAFF. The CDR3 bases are TGTGCCAGCAGCTTGCGGAACACTGAAGCTTTCTTT.

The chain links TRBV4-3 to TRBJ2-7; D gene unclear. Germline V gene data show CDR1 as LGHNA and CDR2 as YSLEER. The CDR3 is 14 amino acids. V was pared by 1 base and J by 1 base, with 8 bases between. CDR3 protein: CASSQGRLSYEQYF. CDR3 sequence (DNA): TGCGCCAGCAGCCAAGGACGGCTATCCTACGAGCAGTACTTC.

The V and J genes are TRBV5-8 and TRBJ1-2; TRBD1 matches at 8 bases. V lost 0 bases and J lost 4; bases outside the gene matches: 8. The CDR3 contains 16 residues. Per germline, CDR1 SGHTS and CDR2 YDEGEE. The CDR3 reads CASSLGQGRRSYGYTF. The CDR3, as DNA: TGTGCCAGCAGCTTGGGACAGGGGCGCAGATCCTATGGCTACACCTTC.

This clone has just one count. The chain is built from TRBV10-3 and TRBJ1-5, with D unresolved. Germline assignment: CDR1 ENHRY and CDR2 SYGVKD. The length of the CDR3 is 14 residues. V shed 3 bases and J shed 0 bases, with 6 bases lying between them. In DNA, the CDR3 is TGTGCCATCAGTGATACTCATAGCAATCAGCCCCAGCATTTT. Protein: CAISDTHSNQPQHF.

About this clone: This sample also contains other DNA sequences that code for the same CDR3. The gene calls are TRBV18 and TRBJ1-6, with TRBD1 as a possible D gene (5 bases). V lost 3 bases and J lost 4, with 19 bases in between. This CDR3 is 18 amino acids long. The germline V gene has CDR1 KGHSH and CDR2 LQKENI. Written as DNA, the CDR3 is TGTGCCAGCTCACCCACTACACAGGCCGGCGGGTATAATTCACCCCTCCACTTT. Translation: CASSPTTQAGGYNSPLHF.

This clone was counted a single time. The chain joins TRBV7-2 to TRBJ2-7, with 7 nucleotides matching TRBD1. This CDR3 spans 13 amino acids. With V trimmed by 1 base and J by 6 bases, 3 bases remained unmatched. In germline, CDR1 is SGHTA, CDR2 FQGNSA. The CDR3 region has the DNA TGTGCCAGCAGCTTAGGACAGGGACGCGAGCAGTACTTC. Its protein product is CASSLGQGREQYF.

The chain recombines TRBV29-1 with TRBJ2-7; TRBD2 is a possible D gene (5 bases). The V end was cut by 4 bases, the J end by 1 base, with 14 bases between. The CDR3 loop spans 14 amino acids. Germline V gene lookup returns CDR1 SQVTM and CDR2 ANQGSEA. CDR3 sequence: CSVVGGAASYEQYF. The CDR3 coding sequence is TGCAGCGTTGTTGGAGGAGCAGCTTCCTACGAGCAGTACTTC.

The CDR3 is CASRQGPNTDTQYF. CDR3 bases: TGTGCCAGCAGACAGGGGCCCAACACAGATACGCAGTATTTT. This chain uses TRBV2 with TRBJ2-3; 7 bases fit TRBD1. CDR3 length: 14 residues. V trimming: 6 bases; J trimming: 2 bases; junction bases outside the gene matches: 5. Germline V lookup: CDR1 SNHLY, CDR2 FYNNEI.

The CDR3 DNA follows: TGTGCCAGCAGCTTAGAGTATGAGCAGTACTTC. It yields the protein CASSLEYEQYF. The gene calls are TRBV7-2 and TRBJ2-7; D remains ambiguous. The CDR3 is 11 residues long. Germline V gene data show CDR1 as SGHTA and CDR2 as FQGNSA. The V and J ends lost 1 base and 7 bases respectively, with 5 bases between them.

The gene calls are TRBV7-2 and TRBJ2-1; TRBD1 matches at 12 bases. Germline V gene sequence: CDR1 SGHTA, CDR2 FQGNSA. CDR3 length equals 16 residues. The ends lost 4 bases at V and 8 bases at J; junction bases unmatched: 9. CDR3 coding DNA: TGTGCCAGCAGCTCTTCCGGGACAGGGGGCTTGTATGAGCAGTTCTTC. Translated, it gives CASSSSGTGGLYEQFF.

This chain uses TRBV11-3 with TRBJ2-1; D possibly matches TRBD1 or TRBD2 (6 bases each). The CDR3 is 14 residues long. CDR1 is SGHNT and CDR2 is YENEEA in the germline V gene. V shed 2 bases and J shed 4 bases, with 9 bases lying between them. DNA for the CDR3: TGTGCCAGCAGCTTATGGGGGGCTTACAATGAGCAGTTCTTC. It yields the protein CASSLWGAYNEQFF.

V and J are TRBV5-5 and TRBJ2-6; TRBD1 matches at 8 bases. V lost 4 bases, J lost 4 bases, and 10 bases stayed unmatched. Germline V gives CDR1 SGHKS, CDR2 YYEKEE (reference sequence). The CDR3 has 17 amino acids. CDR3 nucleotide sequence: TGTGCCAGCAGCCCCCGGACAGGGTTGGCCGGGGCCAACGTCCTGACTTTC. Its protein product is CASSPRTGLAGANVLTF.

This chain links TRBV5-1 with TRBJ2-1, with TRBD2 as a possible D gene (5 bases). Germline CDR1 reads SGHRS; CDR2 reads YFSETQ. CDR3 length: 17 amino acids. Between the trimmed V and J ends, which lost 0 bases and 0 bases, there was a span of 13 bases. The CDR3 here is CASSLDGGLSSYNEQFF. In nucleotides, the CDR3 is TGCGCCAGCAGCTTGGATGGCGGGTTGAGCTCCTACAATGAGCAGTTCTTC.

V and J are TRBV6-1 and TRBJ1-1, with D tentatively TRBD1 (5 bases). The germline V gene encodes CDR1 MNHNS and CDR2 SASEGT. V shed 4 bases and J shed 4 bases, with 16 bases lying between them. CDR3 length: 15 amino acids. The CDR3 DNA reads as TGTGCCAGCAGTGCTCGGCAGGGTTGGATCACTGAAGCTTTCTTT. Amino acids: CASSARQGWITEAFF.

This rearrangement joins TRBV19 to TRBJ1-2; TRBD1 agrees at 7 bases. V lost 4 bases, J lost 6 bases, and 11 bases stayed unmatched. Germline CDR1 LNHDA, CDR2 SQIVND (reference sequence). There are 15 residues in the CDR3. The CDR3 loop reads CASSKLDRAMDGYTF. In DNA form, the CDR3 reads TGTGCCAGTAGTAAGCTAGACAGGGCGATGGATGGCTACACCTTC. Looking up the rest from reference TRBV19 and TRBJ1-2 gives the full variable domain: DGGITQSPKYLFRKEGQNVTLSCEQNLNHDAMYWYRQDPGQGLRLIYYSQIVNDFQKGDIAEGYSVSREKKESFPLTVTSAQKNPTAFYLCASSKLDRAMDGYTFGSGTRLTVV.

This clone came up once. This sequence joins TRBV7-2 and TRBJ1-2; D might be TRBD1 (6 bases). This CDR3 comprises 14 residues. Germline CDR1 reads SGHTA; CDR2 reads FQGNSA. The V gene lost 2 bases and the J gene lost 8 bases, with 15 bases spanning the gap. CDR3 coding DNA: TGTGCCAGCAGCTTATTATGGGGGGCGCAAGGCTACACCTTC. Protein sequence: CASSLLWGAQGYTF.

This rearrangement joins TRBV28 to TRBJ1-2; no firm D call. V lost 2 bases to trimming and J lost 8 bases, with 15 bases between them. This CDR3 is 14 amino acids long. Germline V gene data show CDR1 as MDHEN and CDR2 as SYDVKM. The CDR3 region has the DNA TGTGCCAGCAGTTTACGCCGGGGTGTATACGGCTACACCTTC. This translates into CASSLRRGVYGYTF.

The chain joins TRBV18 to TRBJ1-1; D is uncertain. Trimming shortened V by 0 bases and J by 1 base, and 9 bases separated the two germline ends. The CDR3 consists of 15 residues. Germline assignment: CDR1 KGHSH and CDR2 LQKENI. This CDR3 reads CASSPPMWANTEAFF. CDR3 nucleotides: TGTGCCAGCTCACCACCGATGTGGGCGAACACTGAAGCTTTCTTT.

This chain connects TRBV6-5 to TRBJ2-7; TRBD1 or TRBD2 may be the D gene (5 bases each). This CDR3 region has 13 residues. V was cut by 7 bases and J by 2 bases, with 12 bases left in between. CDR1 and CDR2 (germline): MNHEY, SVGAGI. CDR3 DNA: TGTGCCAGCAAAGGGACGGCTACCTACGAGCAGTACTTC. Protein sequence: CASKGTATYEQYF.

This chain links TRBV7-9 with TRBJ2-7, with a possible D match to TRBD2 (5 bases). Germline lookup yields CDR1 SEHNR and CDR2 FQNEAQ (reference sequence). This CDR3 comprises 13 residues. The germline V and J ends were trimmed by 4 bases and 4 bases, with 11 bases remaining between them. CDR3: CASSSGSGYEQYF. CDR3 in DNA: TGTGCCAGCAGCTCGGGTTCGGGGTACGAGCAGTACTTC.

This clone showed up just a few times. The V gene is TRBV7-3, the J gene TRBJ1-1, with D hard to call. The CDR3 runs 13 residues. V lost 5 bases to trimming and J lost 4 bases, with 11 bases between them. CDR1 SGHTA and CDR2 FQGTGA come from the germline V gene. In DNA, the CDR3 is TGTGCCAGCAGCATAGCCAGAAGCACTGAAGCTTTCTTT. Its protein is CASSIARSTEAFF.

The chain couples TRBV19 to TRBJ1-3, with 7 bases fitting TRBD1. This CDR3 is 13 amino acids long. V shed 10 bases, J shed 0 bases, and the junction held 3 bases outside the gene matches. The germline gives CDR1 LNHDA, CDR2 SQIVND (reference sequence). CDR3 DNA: TGTGCCACCAGACAGGGCTCTGGAAACACCATATATTTT. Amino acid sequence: CATRQGSGNTIYF.

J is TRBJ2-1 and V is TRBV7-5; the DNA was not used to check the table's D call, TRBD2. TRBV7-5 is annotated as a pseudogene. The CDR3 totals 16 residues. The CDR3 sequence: CVRRFGAGGLNNEQFF. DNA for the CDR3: TGTGTCAGAAGATTCGGAGCGGGGGGACTAAACAATGAGCAGTTCTTC.